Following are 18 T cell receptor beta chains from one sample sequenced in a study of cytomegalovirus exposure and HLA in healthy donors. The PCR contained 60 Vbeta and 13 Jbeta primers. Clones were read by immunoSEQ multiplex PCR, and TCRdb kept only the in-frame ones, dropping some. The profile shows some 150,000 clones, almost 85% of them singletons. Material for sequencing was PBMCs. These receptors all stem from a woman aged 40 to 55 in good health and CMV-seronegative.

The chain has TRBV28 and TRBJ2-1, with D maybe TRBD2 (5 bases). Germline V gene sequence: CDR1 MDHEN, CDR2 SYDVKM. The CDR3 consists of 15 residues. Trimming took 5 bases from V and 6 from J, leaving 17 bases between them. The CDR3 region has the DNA TGTGCCAGCAGTATTACTAGGAGCAGGCTCAATGAGCAGTTCTTC. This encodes CASSITRSRLNEQFF.

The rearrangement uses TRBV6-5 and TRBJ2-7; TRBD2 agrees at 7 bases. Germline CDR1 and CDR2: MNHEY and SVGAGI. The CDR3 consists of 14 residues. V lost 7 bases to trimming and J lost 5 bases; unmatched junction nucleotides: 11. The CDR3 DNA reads TGTGCCAGCAACCCGACTAGCCTAACCAACGAGCAGTACTTC. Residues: CASNPTSLTNEQYF.

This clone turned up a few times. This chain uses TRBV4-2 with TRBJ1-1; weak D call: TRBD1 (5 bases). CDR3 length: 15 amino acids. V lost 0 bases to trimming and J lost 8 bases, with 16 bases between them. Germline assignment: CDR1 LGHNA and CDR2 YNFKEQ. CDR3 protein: CASSQETGGKSEAFF. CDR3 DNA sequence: TGTGCCAGCAGCCAAGAAACGGGGGGAAAGTCGGAAGCTTTCTTT.

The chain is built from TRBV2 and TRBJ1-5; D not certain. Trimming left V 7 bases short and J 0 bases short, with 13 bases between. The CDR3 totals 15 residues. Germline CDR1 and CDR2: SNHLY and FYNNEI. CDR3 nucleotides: TGTGCCAGCACCCCGGCCGAGGGTAGCAATCAGCCCCAGCATTTT. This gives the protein CASTPAEGSNQPQHF.

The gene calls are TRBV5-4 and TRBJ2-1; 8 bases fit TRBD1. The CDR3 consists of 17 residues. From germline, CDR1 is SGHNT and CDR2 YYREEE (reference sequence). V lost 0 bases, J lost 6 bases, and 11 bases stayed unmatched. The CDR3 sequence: CASSLGTGSDSGNEQFF. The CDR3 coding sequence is TGTGCCAGCAGCTTGGGGACAGGGTCCGACAGTGGCAATGAGCAGTTCTTC. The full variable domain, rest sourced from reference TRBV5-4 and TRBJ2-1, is ETGVTQSPTHLIKTRGQQVTLRCSSQSGHNTVSWYQQALGQGPQFIFQYYREEENGRGNFPPRFSGLQFPNYSSELNVNALELDDSALYLCASSLGTGSDSGNEQFFGPGTRLTVL.

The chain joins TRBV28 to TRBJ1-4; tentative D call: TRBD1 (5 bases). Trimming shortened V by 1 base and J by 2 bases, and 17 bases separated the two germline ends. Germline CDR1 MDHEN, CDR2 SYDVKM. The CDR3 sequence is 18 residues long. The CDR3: CASSLLGQGFRTNEKLFF. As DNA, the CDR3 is TGTGCCAGCAGTTTATTAGGGCAGGGATTTCGGACTAATGAAAAACTGTTTTTT. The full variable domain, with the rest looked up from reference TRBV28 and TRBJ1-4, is DVKVTQSSRYLVKRTGEKVFLECVQDMDHENMFWYRQDPGLGLRLIYFSYDVKMKEKGDIPEGYSVSREKKERFSLILESASTNQTSMYLCASSLLGQGFRTNEKLFFGSGTQLSVL.

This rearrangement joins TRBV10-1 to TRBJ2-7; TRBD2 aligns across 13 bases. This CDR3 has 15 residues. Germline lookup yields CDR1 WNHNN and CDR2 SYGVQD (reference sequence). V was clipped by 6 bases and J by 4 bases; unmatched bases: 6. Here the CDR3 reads CASSPGTSGVYEQYF. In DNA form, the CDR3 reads TGCGCCAGCAGCCCGGGGACTAGCGGGGTGTACGAGCAGTACTTC.

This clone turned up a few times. The CDR3 DNA reads TGTGCCAGCAGTCGACAGGGACCGAATGAAAAACTGTTTTTT. This codes for CASSRQGPNEKLFF. The V call is TRBV14, the J call TRBJ1-4; 7 bases are shared with TRBD1. CDR1 and CDR2 from the germline V gene are SGHDN and FVKESK. This CDR3 comprises 14 residues. V lost 6 bases, J lost 5 bases, and 6 bases stayed unmatched.

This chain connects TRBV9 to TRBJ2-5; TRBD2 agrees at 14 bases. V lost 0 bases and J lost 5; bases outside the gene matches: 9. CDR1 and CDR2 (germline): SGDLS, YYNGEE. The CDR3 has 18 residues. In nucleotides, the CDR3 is TGTGCCAGCAGCGTAGATGAGACTAGCGGGAGGGGCCAGGAGACCCAGTACTTC. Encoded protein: CASSVDETSGRGQETQYF. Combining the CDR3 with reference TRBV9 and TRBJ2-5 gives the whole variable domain DSGVTQTPKHLITATGQRVTLRCSPRSGDLSVYWYQQSLDQGLQFLIQYYNGEERAKGNILERFSAQQFPDLHSELNLSSLELGDSALYFCASSVDETSGRGQETQYFGPGTRLLVL.

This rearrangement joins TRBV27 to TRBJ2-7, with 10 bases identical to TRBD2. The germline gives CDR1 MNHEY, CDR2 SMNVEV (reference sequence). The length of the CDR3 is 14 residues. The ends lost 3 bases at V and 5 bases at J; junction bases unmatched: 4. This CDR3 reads CASSLRAGGDEQYF. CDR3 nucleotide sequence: TGTGCCAGCAGTTTGAGAGCGGGAGGGGACGAGCAGTACTTC.

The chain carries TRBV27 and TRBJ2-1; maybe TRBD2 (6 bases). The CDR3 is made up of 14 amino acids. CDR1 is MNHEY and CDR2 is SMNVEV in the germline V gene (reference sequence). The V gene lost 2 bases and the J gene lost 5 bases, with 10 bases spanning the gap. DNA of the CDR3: TGTGCCAGCAGTTTACGGGGGATCAACAATGAGCAGTTCTTC. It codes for CASSLRGINNEQFF.

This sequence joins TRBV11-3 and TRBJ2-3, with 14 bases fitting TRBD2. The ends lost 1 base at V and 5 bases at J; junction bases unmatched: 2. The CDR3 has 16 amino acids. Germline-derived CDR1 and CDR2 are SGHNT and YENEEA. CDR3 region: CASSLAGTSGRDTQYF. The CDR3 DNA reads TGTGCCAGCAGCTTAGCTGGGACTAGCGGGAGAGATACGCAGTATTTT.

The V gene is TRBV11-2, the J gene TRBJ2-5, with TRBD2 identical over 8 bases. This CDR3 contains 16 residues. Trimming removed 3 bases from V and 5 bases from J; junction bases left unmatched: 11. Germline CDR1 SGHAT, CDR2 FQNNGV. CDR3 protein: CASSFLSGRSGETQYF. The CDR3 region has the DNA TGTGCCAGCAGCTTTCTCAGCGGGAGAAGCGGGGAGACCCAGTACTTC.

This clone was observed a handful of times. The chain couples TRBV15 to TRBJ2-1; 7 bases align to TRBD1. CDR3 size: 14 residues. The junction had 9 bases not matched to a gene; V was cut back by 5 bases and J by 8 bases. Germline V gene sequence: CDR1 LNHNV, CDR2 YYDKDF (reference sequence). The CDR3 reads CATSERQGGDEQFF. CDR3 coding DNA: TGTGCCACCAGCGAACGACAGGGTGGCGATGAGCAGTTCTTC.

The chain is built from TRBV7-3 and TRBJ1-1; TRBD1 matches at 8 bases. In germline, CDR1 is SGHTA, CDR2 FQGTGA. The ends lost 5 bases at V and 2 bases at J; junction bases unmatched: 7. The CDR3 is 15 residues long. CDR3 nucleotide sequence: TGTGCCAGCAGCCCCTGGACAGGGCTAAACACTGAAGCTTTCTTT. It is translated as CASSPWTGLNTEAFF.

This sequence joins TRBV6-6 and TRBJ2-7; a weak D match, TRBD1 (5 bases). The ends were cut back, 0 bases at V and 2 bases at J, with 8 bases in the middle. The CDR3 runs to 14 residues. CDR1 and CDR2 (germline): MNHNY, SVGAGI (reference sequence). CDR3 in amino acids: CASSYSAGPYEQYF. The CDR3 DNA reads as TGTGCCAGCAGTTACTCGGCAGGGCCCTACGAGCAGTACTTC.

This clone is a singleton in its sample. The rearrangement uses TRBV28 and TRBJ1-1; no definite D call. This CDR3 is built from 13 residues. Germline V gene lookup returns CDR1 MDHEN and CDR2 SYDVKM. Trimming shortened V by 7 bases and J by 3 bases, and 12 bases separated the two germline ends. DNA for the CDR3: TGTGCCAGCATTTCCCATGGAGACACTGAAGCTTTCTTT. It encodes CASISHGDTEAFF. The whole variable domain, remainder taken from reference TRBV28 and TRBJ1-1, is DVKVTQSSRYLVKRTGEKVFLECVQDMDHENMFWYRQDPGLGLRLIYFSYDVKMKEKGDIPEGYSVSREKKERFSLILESASTNQTSMYLCASISHGDTEAFFGQGTRLTVV.

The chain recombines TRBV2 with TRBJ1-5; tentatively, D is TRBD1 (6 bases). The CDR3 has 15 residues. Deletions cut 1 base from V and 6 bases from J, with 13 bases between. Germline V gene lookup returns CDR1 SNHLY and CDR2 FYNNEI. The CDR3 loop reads CASSEESGVAQPQHF. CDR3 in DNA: TGTGCCAGCAGTGAAGAGTCAGGGGTAGCTCAGCCCCAGCATTTT.